This is a list of T cell receptor beta chains from one sample in a study of blood T cell repertoires in COVID-19. TCRdb's table, derived via immunoSEQ multiplex PCR, lists solely in-frame clones and lacks some. The sample consists of 500,000 to 600,000 clones, around 90% of them appearing once. The material sequenced was peripheral blood. These TCRs come from a woman in her forties or fifties with COVID-19, enrolled during active disease. The conserved cysteine and the conserved F or W are not part of the CDR3 here. The order of the fields is V gene, clone size, CDR3 protein. Clone size is stated in some rows and not others, as once, few, many or a class when expanded.

TRBV21-1	.	ASRFNNRGGNTIY
TRBV7-9	.	ASSLGREVNEQF
TRBV15	.	ATSRIRSSGADTQY
TRBV29-1	.	SVETGSNTEAF
TRBV18	.	ASSLGNTEAF
TRBV21-1	.	ASSKGTQGRNNEKLF
TRBV27	.	ASSSGLAGGRYEQY
TRBV11-2	.	ASSSRANVLT
TRBV10-3	.	AISESNLGGSPLH
TRBV5-1	.	ASSGRTGSDYEQY
TRBV6-5	.	ASSPRAEAF
TRBV9	few	ASSEGRVPGELF
TRBV19	.	ASSMSYGTVNGEQY
TRBV10-3	.	AISDGRGRTEAF
TRBV15	.	ATSRGGEANYGYT
TRBV9	few	ASTPKTGTANGYT
TRBV27	.	ASSLSWQGRNGYT
TRBV7-3	.	ASSLDSPDTGELF
TRBV4-1	.	ASSQEGGGAHDTQY
TRBV7-8	.	ASSLYQGLETQY
TRBV28	once	ASSLGTDEQY
TRBV6-5	.	ASTGLATNEKLF
TRBV29-1	.	SVVRRVEGYT
TRBV6-5	.	AIYRNTEAF
TRBV5-4	.	ASSWTGVTEAF